A selection of T cell receptor beta chains follows, all from one sample in a study of blood T cell repertoires in COVID-19. Clones were sequenced by immunoSEQ multiplex PCR, and TCRdb holds only the in-frame ones, with some missing. This sample has around 200,000 clones, with about 87% found just once. Sequencing used peripheral blood. These receptors all stem from a man younger than 35 with active or convalescent COVID-19. Both conserved end residues are part of each CDR3. The D gene is left open where the match is weak. Clone size is not always given. Where it is, it says once, few, many or a class for expanded clones.

NA TRBJ2-2 NA TRBV14 TGTGCCAGCAGGCCTACTCCCACCGGGGAGCTGTTTTTT CASRPTPTGELFF
TRBD2 TRBJ2-1 NA TRBV6-5 TGTGCCAGCACCAGGGGAGGACTAGCGGACAATGAGCAGTTCTTC CASTRGGLADNEQFF
NA TRBJ2-1 NA TRBV11-1 TGTGCCAGCAGCCTCGGACTAAGGGGTGAGCAGTTCTTC CASSLGLRGEQFF
TRBD1 TRBJ2-7 NA TRBV7-6 TGTGCCAGCAGCTTAGAGGGGGCCGGAAGATCCGGCGAGCAGTACTTC CASSLEGAGRSGEQYF
TRBD2 TRBJ2-3 NA TRBV9 TGTGCCAGCAGCGAAGGGGTACTAGCGTCGGATACGCAGTATTTT CASSEGVLASDTQYF
NA TRBJ2-1 NA TRBV5-1 TGCGCCAGCAACGATTACGGGGGTTCGGACAATGAGCAGTTCTTC CASNDYGGSDNEQFF
NA TRBJ1-3 few TRBV7-9 TGTGCCAGCAGCTTAACGGTTCTCTCTGGAAACACCATATATTTT CASSLTVLSGNTIYF
NA TRBJ1-1 NA TRBV5-1 TGCGCCAGCAGCTTACAGGGGAACACTGAAGCTTTCTTT CASSLQGNTEAFF
TRBD1 TRBJ1-2 NA TRBV6-5 TGTGCCAGCAACCCGGGACAGGGAGATGGCTACACCTTC CASNPGQGDGYTF
NA TRBJ1-4 NA TRBV18 TGTGCCAGCTCACGCGTCATGACTGGGACTGAACTGTTTTTT CASSRVMTGTELFF
TRBD1 TRBJ1-1 NA TRBV27 TGTGCCAGCAGTTTATCCGGGACAGGGGTGAGAACTGAAGCTTTCTTT CASSLSGTGVRTEAFF
NA TRBJ1-3 once TRBV9 TGTGCCAGCAGCGTAGCAGGGCAGGGATCTGGAAACACCATATATTTT CASSVAGQGSGNTIYF
NA TRBJ1-5 NA TRBV9 TGTGCCAGCAGCGAAGGGGTCAGCCAGCCCCAGCATTTT CASSEGVSQPQHF
NA TRBJ1-2 once TRBV4-1 TGCGCCAGCAGCCGGCTGGGACTGAACTATGGCTACACCTTC CASSRLGLNYGYTF
NA TRBJ1-1 NA TRBV28 TGTGCCAGCAGCCCAGCATGGGGGCTGAACACTGAAGCTTTCTTT CASSPAWGLNTEAFF
NA TRBJ1-3 NA TRBV24-1 TGTGCCACCAGTGGCTCGGGTTCTGGAAACACCATATATTTT CATSGSGSGNTIYF
NA TRBJ2-4 once TRBV4-1 TGCGCCAGCAGCCAAGGGGCCGCTCGGATAGCCAAAAACATTCAGTACTTC CASSQGAARIAKNIQYF
NA TRBJ2-7 NA TRBV2 TGTGCCAGCAGTGAACAGGGTTGGTACTACGAGCAGTACTTC CASSEQGWYYEQYF
NA TRBJ1-2 NA TRBV28 TGTGCCACCAGTGGGGGGGCGCCTGGCTACACCTTC CATSGGAPGYTF
NA TRBJ2-3 NA TRBV19 TGTGCCAGTAGTCCGGGTCTCGGGGGAGATGTGGATACGCAGTATTTT CASSPGLGGDVDTQYF
NA TRBJ1-5 NA TRBV7-2 TGTGCCAGCAGCTTAGAGCTGGAGGGGCCCCAGCATTTT CASSLELEGPQHF
NA TRBJ1-1 NA TRBV3-1/TRBV3-2 TGTGCCAGCAGCCTTCTCGGTAACACTGAAGCTTTCTTT CASSLLGNTEAFF
TRBD1 TRBJ1-1 NA TRBV2 TGTGCCAGCAATTACAGGGGGTCGGATGAAGCTTTCTTT CASNYRGSDEAFF
TRBD1 TRBJ1-6 NA TRBV28 TGTGCCAGCAGGGCAAGGGACAGCTCACCTAATTCACCCCTCCACTTT CASRARDSSPNSPLHF
TRBD2 TRBJ2-1 NA TRBV7-9 TGTGCCAGCAGCTTTTTCCGACTAGCGGGGGGGCTTATCTACAATGAGCAGTTCTTC CASSFFRLAGGLIYNEQFF
TRBD1 TRBJ2-5 NA TRBV2 TGTGCCAGCAGTGCGGACAGGGCCCAAGAGACCCAGTACTTC CASSADRAQETQYF
NA TRBJ2-3 NA TRBV10-1 TGCGCCAGCAGTGAGCAGGGGTCCTCGACAGATACGCAGTATTTT CASSEQGSSTDTQYF
NA TRBJ1-3 NA TRBV18 TGTGCCAGCTCACCCGGAACGGGGGATGGAAACACCATATATTTT CASSPGTGDGNTIYF
TRBD2 TRBJ2-1 NA TRBV28 TGTGCCAGCAGTCCCTGGACTAGCGGGACTCGCGAGCAGTTCTTC CASSPWTSGTREQFF
TRBD2 TRBJ2-1 NA TRBV7-8 TGTGCCAGCAGCCTAGGCCTAGCGGCAGACGCTAATGAGCAGTTCTTC CASSLGLAADANEQFF
NA TRBJ2-1 once TRBV12-5 TGTGCTAGTGGTTTGGTACCCCTCCCGATGGCGGGGAACACCTACAATGAGCAGTTCTTC CASGLVPLPMAGNTYNEQFF
NA TRBJ2-7 NA TRBV21-1 TGTGCCAGCAGCAAAGAGGGACTACAACTAAGCTCCTACGAGCAGTACTTC CASSKEGLQLSSYEQYF
TRBD2 TRBJ2-3 once TRBV10-1 TGCGCCAGCAGTGAGGATAGCGGGAGTACGGATACGCAGTATTTT CASSEDSGSTDTQYF
TRBD1 TRBJ1-5 NA TRBV5-1 TGCGCCAGCAGCTTGGAACCGGGACAGCATCAGCCCCAGCATTTT CASSLEPGQHQPQHF
NA TRBJ2-2 few TRBV5-1 TGCGCCAGCAGCCCCGGGGGAACGAACACCGGGGAGCTGTTTTTT CASSPGGTNTGELFF
NA TRBJ1-5 few TRBV6-6 TGTGCCAGCAGTCCTTGGATTGGACAGCCACGTTTCTTTTATAGCAATCAGCCCCAGCATTTT CASSPWIGQPRFFYSNQPQHF
NA TRBJ1-3 NA TRBV7-9 TGTGCCCCGGGGAGGCAAGCCGACTCCGGAAACACCATATATTTT CAPGRQADSGNTIYF
NA TRBJ1-1 once TRBV11-3 TGTGCCAGCAGCCGACTGGGGCCCCCTGAAGCTTTCTTT CASSRLGPPEAFF
NA TRBJ1-3 NA TRBV6-6 TGTGCCAGCAGTTACGGAAGGGGCGCATCTGGAAACACCATATATTTT CASSYGRGASGNTIYF
TRBD1 TRBJ1-1 NA TRBV5-4 TGTGCCAGCAGCGGACAGGGCACTGAAGCTTTCTTT CASSGQGTEAFF
NA TRBJ2-1 NA TRBV20-1 TGCAGTGCCGTCCGGGTGGATGAGCAGTTCTTC CSAVRVDEQFF
TRBD2 TRBJ2-1 NA TRBV5-1 TGCGCCAGCAGCTTACCGACTAGCGGCCGGGCCAATGAGCAGTTCTTC CASSLPTSGRANEQFF
TRBD2 TRBJ2-7 once TRBV19 TGTGCCAGCCGGGGAGGGTTTGCGTACGAGCAGTACTTC CASRGGFAYEQYF
NA TRBJ2-1 NA TRBV11-3 TGTGCCAGCAGCCCATCCCCCCCCTACTTGCCAACGGATGAGCAGTTCTTC CASSPSPPYLPTDEQFF
NA TRBJ1-1 NA TRBV6-5 TGTGCCAGCGTACCCCCGGGGACACTCACTGAAGCTTTCTTT CASVPPGTLTEAFF